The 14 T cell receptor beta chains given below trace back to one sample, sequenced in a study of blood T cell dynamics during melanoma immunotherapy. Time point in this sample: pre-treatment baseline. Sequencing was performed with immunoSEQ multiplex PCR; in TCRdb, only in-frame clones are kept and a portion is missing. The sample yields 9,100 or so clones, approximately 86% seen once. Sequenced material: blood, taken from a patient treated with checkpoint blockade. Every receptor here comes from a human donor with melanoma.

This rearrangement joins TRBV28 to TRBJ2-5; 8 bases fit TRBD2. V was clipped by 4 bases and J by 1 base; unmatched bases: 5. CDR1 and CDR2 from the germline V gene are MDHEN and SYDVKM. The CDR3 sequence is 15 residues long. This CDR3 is CASSSLLAAQETQYF. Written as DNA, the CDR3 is TGTGCCAGCAGTTCATTACTAGCGGCCCAAGAGACCCAGTACTTC.

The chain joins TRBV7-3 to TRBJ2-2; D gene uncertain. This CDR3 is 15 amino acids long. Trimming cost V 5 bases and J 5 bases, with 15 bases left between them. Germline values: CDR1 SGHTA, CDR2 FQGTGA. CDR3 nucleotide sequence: TGTGCCAGCAGCCCCTGGACGAGTAGGACCGGGGAGCTGTTTTTT. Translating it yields CASSPWTSRTGELFF.

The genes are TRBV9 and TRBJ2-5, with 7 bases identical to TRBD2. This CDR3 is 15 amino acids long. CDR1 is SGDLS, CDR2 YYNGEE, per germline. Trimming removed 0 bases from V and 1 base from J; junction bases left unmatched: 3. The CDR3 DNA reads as TGTGCCAGCAGCGTAGGGGAGGGCGGCCAAGAGACCCAGTACTTC. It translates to CASSVGEGGQETQYF.

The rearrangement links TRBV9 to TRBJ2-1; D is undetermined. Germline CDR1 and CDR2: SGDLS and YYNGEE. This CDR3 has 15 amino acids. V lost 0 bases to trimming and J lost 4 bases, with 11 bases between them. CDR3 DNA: TGTGCCAGCAGCGTAGCCGACGACTTTTACAATGAGCAGTTCTTC. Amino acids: CASSVADDFYNEQFF. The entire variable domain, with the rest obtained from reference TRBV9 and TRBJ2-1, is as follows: DSGVTQTPKHLITATGQRVTLRCSPRSGDLSVYWYQQSLDQGLQFLIQYYNGEERAKGNILERFSAQQFPDLHSELNLSSLELGDSALYFCASSVADDFYNEQFFGPGTRLTVL.

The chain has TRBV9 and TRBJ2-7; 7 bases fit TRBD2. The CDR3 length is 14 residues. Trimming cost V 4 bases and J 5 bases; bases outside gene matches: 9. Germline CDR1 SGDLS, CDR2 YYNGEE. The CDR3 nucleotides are TGTGCCAGCAGCCCGGGCGGGGGTCCCCACGAGCAGTACTTC. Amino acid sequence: CASSPGGGPHEQYF.

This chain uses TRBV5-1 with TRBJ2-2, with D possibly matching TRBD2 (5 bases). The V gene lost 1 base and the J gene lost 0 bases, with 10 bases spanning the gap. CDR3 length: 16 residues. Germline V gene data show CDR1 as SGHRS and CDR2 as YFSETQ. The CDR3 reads CASSLPGRTNTGELFF. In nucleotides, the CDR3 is TGCGCCAGCAGCTTGCCGGGAAGAACGAACACCGGGGAGCTGTTTTTT.

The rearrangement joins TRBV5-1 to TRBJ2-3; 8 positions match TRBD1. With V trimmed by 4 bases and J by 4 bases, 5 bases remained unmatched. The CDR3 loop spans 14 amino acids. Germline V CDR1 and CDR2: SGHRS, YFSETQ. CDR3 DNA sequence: TGCGCCAGCAGCGCGACAGGGGTCTCAGATACGCAGTATTTT. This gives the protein CASSATGVSDTQYF.

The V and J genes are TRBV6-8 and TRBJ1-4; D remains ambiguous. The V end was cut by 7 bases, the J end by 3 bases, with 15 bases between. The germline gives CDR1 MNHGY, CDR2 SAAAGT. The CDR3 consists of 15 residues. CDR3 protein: CASINGRDSNEKLFF. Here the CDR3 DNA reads TGTGCCAGCATTAATGGGAGGGATTCTAATGAAAAACTGTTTTTT.

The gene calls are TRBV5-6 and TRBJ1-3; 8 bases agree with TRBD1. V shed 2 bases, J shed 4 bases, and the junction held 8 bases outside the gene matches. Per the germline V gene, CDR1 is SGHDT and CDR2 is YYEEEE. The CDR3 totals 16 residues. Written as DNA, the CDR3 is TGTGCCAGCAGCTTTGGACAGGGCCTGATGGGAAACACCATATATTTT. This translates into CASSFGQGLMGNTIYF.

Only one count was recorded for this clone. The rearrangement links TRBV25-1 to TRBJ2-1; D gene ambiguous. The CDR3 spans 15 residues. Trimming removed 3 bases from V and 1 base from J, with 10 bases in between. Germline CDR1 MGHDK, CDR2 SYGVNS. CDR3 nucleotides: TGTGCCAGCAGTGACCCTGGCGTGTCCTACAATGAGCAGTTCTTC. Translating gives CASSDPGVSYNEQFF.

The CDR3 coding sequence is TGTGCCAGCTCCCGGGACATCTCACCCTACAATGAGCAGTTCTTC. Encoded protein: CASSRDISPYNEQFF. The rearrangement uses TRBV18 and TRBJ2-1, with D possibly TRBD1 on 6 matching bases. The CDR3 runs 15 residues. Germline CDR1 KGHSH, CDR2 LQKENI. Trimming left V 6 bases short and J 2 bases short, with 14 bases between.

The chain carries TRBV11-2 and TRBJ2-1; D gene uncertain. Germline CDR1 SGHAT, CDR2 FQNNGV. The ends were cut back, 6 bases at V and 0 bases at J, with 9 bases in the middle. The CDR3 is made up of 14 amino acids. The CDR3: CASRQASSYNEQFF. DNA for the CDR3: TGTGCCAGCAGGCAAGCAAGCTCCTACAATGAGCAGTTCTTC. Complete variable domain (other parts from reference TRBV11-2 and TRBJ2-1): EAGVAQSPRYKIIEKRQSVAFWCNPISGHATLYWYQQILGQGPKLLIQFQNNGVVDDSQLPKDRFSAERLKGVDSTLKIQPAKLEDSAVYLCASRQASSYNEQFFGPGTRLTVL.

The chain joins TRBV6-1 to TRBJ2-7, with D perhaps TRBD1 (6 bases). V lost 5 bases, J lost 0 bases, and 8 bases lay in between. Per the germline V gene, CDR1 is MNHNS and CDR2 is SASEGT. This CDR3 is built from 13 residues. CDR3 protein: CASSQGFSYEQYF. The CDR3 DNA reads TGTGCCAGCAGTCAGGGGTTCTCCTACGAGCAGTACTTC.

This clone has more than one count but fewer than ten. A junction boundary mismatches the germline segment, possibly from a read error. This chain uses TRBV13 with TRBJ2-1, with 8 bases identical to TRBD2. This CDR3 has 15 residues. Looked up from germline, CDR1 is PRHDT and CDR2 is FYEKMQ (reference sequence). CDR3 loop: CASCLGGGSPDEQFF. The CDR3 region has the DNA TGTGCCAGCTGCTTGGGCGGGGGGTCTCCCGATGAGCAGTTCTTC.